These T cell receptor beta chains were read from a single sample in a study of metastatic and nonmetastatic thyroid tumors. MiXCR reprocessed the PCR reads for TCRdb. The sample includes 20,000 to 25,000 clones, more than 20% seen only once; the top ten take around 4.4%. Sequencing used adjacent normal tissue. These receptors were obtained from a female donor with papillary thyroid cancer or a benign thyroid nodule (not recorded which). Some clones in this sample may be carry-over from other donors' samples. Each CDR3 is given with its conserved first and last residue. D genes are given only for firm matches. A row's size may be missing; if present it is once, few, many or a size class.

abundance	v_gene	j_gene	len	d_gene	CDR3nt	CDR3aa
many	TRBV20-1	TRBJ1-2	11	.	TGCAGTGCGAGGGACACCTATGGCTACACCTTC	CSARDTYGYTF
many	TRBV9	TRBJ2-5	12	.	TGTGCCAGCAGCGAGGACCCGGAGACCCAGTACTTC	CASSEDPETQYF
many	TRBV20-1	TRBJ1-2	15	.	TGCAGTGCTAGAGATCCCCCAATGAAAAACTATGGCTACACCTTC	CSARDPPMKNYGYTF
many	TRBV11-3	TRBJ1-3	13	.	TGTGCCAGCAGAGAGGACTCTGGAAACACCATATATTTT	CASREDSGNTIYF
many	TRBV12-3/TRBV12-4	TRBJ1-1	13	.	TGTGCCAGCAGGCGCACAGAGAACACTGAAGCTTTCTTT	CASRRTENTEAFF
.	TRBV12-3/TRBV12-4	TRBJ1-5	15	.	TGTGCGAGCAGAATACGGGGGGGCCTCAATCAGCCCCAGCATTTT	CASRIRGGLNQPQHF
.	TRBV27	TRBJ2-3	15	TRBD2	TGTGCCAGCAGTGACCGGACTAGCGGCACAGATACGCAGTATTTT	CASSDRTSGTDTQYF
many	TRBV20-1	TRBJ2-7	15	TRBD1	TGCAGTGCTAGAGGTCCGGGACAGGGGGCCCGCGAGCAGTACTTC	CSARGPGQGAREQYF
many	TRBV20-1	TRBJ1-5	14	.	TGCAGTGCTAGAGTTGGCGGACCCAATCAGCCCCAGCATTTT	CSARVGGPNQPQHF
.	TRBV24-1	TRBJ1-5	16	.	TGTGCCACCAGTGATCTGGTAGGGAGGAACAATCAGCCCCAGCATTTT	CATSDLVGRNNQPQHF
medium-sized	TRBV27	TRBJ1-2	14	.	TGTGCCAGCAGTCGGAAGTCACTTAACTATGGCTACACCTTC	CASSRKSLNYGYTF
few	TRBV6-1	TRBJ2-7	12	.	TGTGCCAGCATTGAGTCCTCCTACGAGCAGTACTTC	CASIESSYEQYF
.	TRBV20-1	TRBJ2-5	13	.	TGCAGTGCTAGAGATTTAATGGTGGAGACCCAGTACTTC	CSARDLMVETQYF
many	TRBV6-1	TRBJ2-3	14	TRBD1	TGTGCCAGCACTCCGGGACAGGGGGCAGATACGCAGTATTTT	CASTPGQGADTQYF
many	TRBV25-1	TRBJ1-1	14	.	TGTGCCAGCAGTGACCTGACAGAGAACACTGAAGCTTTCTTT	CASSDLTENTEAFF
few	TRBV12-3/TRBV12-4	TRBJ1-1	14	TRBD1	TGTGCCAGCAGACTGGGACAGGTGAATACTGAAGCTCTCTTT	CASRLGQVNTEALF
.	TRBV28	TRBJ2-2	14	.	TGTGCCAGCATCCGTAGCGTGAGGACCGGGGAGCTGTTTTTT	CASIRSVRTGELFF
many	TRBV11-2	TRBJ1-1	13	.	TGTGCCAGCAGCTTTGCCAAGAACACTGAAGCTTTCTTT	CASSFAKNTEAFF
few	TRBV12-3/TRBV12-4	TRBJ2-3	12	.	TGTGCCAGCAGTTTAGGGCGGGGTACGCATTATTTT	CASSLGRGTHYF
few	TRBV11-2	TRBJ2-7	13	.	TGTGCCAGCAGCCCCGGGACGGTTTACGAGCAGTACTTC	CASSPGTVYEQYF
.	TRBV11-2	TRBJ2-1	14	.	TGTGCCAACAGCTTAAGGGACATCCACAATGAGCAGTTCTTC	CANSLRDIHNEQFF
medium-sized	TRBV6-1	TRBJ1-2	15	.	TGTGCCAGCAGTCCTAGCCTTAGCCCCTACTATGGCTACACCTTC	CASSPSLSPYYGYTF
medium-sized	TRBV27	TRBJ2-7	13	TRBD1	TGTGCCAGCAGTTTATCGCCAGGGGGCGAGCAGTACTTC	CASSLSPGGEQYF